This T cell receptor (beta chain) is drawn from a study of human T cells and chemical hapten exposure. Study in general: After 6 days, upper back 0.01% DPC patch tests were scored.

TCRdb itself ran the RACE reads through MiXCR, one entry per CDR3 protein. The sample includes over 70,000 distinct CDR3 sequences, around 8.8% of them seen just once. The sample's time point: patch test 2, 6 weeks after DPC sensitization. The treatment was: therapeutic diphenylcyclopropenone sensitization with weekly scalp DPC. CDR3 size: 12 residues. The V end lost 4 bases, the J end lost 9 bases, and 10 bases lay between the germline ends. The sequence was collected from a woman aged 45-65 years with alopecia areata. Some clones in this sample may be carry-over from other donors' samples. The V gene is TRBV12-3 or TRBV12-4, the J gene TRBJ2-1; no clear D gene. Here the sequenced sample was whole blood, taken in connection with sensitization to the hapten diphenylcyclopropenone (DPC). The CDR3 DNA reads TGTGCCAGCAGTTCGCAGGTAACTGAGCAGTTCTTC. Protein sequence: CASSSQVTEQFF.